These 26 T cell receptor beta chains came from one sample sequenced in a study of neurological immune-mediated disorders. TCRdb reanalysed the 5' RACE reads using MiXCR and keeps one entry per CDR3 protein. The sample holds tens of thousands of distinct CDR3 sequences; about a tenth are singletons and the top ten take less than 25%. The sample consisted of PBMCs. Receptor source: a woman between 40 and 50 years old with HTLV-1-associated myelopathy (HAM/TSP).

This clonotype was observed at least ten times. The genes are TRBV11-2 and TRBJ2-3, with D possibly being TRBD1 or TRBD2 (5 bases each). CDR1 and CDR2 from the germline V gene are SGHAT and FQNNGV. Trimming removed 5 bases from V and 6 bases from J, with 15 bases in between. This CDR3 has 14 residues. In DNA form, the CDR3 reads TGTGCCAGCAGCCCGGGGCGGGCGGCGGATACGCAGTATTTT. It yields the protein CASSPGRAADTQYF.

This clonotype was found many times. This chain links TRBV5-1 with TRBJ2-7, with a weak D call TRBD1 (5 bases). The CDR3 has 13 residues. Germline V lookup: CDR1 SGHRS, CDR2 YFSETQ. V lost 9 bases, J lost 3 bases, and 16 bases lay in between. The CDR3 region has the DNA TGCGCCACCGCAACCGACAGCTACTACGAGCAGTACTTC. It specifies CATATDSYYEQYF.

This clonotype was detected only once. This chain joins TRBV6-6 and TRBJ1-4; D gene ambiguous. CDR3 length: 14 residues. The germline CDR1 and CDR2 sequences are MNHNY and SVGAGI (reference sequence). The CDR3 DNA sequence: TGTGCAAACCACGGGCCCCAGGATAATGAAAAACTGTTTTTT. Protein product: CANHGPQDNEKLFF.

This clonotype was counted ten times or more. J is TRBJ2-1 and V is TRBV6-2 or TRBV6-3; D unclear. The CDR3 covers 16 residues. With 5 bases removed from V and 0 bases from J, the gap between germline ends came to 14 bases. Germline values: CDR1 MNHEY, CDR2 SVGEGT. The CDR3 sequence: CASSIHIPLSYNEQFF. The CDR3 DNA reads as TGTGCCAGCAGTATCCATATCCCCCTCTCCTACAATGAGCAGTTCTTC.

This clonotype was recorded many times. The genes are TRBV25-1 and TRBJ2-3; TRBD2 matches 8 bases. In germline, CDR1 is MGHDK, CDR2 SYGVNS. V lost 7 bases and J lost 3; bases outside the gene matches: 12. This CDR3 spans 16 amino acids. The CDR3 is CASISGPGGRTDTQYF. DNA of the CDR3: TGTGCCAGCATCTCAGGCCCGGGGGGGCGTACAGATACGCAGTATTTT.

Regarding this clonotype: Possible read error: a much larger clone is one base away. The rearrangement uses TRBV11-1 and TRBJ1-1; 9 positions match TRBD1. The CDR3 runs to 15 residues. The V segment lost 3 bases and the J segment 11 bases; nucleotides outside the gene matches: 13. Germline loops: CDR1 SGHAT, CDR2 FQDESV (reference sequence). CDR3 sequence: CASSLDRGGPGLAFF. In DNA, the CDR3 is TGTGCCAGCAGCTTGGACAGGGGAGGTCCCGGGTTGGCTTTCTTT. Complete variable domain (other parts from reference TRBV11-1 and TRBJ1-1): EAEVAQSPRYKITEKSQAVAFWCDPISGHATLYWYRQILGQGPELLVQFQDESVVDDSQLPKDRFSAERLKGVDSTLKIQPAELGDSAMYLCASSLDRGGPGLAFFGQGTRLTVV.

This clonotype was counted many times. The chain has TRBV20-1 and TRBJ2-4, with no clear D. CDR1 is DFQATT, CDR2 SNEGSKA, per germline (reference sequence). CDR3 length: 13 amino acids. V shed 1 base and J shed 0 bases, with 4 bases lying between them. CDR3 bases: TGCAGTGCTAGAGGACTAGCCAAAAACATTCAGTACTTC. It encodes CSARGLAKNIQYF.

This clonotype was detected ten times or more. V gene TRBV7-2 combines with J gene TRBJ2-1; D uncertain. There are 13 residues in the CDR3. Germline V lookup: CDR1 SGHTA, CDR2 FQGNSA. The ends were cut back, 2 bases at V and 7 bases at J, with 9 bases in the middle. The CDR3 nucleotides read TGTGCCAGCAGCTTAAACTCCCAGAATGAGCAGTTCTTC. Encoded protein: CASSLNSQNEQFF. Complete variable domain (other parts from reference TRBV7-2 and TRBJ2-1): GAGVSQSPSNKVTEKGKDVELRCDPISGHTALYWYRQSLGQGLEFLIYFQGNSAPDKSGLPSDRFSAERTGGSVSTLTIQRTQQEDSAVYLCASSLNSQNEQFFGPGTRLTVL.

This clonotype was counted many times. The chain employs TRBV18 and TRBJ2-6; D gene ambiguous. Germline lookup yields CDR1 KGHSH and CDR2 LQKENI. The germline V and J ends were trimmed by 1 base and 4 bases, with 8 bases remaining between them. The CDR3 spans 15 residues. The CDR3 reads CASSPQPPGANVLTF. CDR3 bases: TGTGCCAGCTCACCACAGCCTCCGGGGGCCAACGTCCTGACTTTC.

There are many counts of this clonotype. The chain joins TRBV2 to TRBJ2-1; possible D gene TRBD1, 5 bases. The V and J ends lost 2 bases and 4 bases respectively, with 18 bases between them. This CDR3 has 17 residues. Germline V gene sequence: CDR1 SNHLY, CDR2 FYNNEI. DNA of the CDR3: TGTGCCAGCAGTGAATGGGCAGGGATTATCCGATACAATGAGCAGTTCTTC. Amino acids: CASSEWAGIIRYNEQFF.

The table lists this clonotype with many counts. The V gene is TRBV6-2 or TRBV6-3, the J gene TRBJ2-3, with a weak D call TRBD1 (6 bases). This CDR3 is built from 14 residues. The V gene's germline CDR1 is MNHEY and CDR2 SVGEGT. Deletions cut 6 bases from V and 2 bases from J, with 12 bases between. The CDR3 reads CASRDRGTTDTQYF. CDR3 nucleotide sequence: TGTGCCAGCAGAGATAGGGGGACCACAGATACGCAGTATTTT.

Many counts were recorded for this clonotype. This chain links TRBV4-1 with TRBJ1-6; possible D gene TRBD1, 5 bases. CDR3 size: 15 residues. Trimming left V 1 base short and J 7 bases short, with 11 bases between. Germline V gene sequence: CDR1 MGHRA, CDR2 YSYEKL. CDR3 DNA: TGCGCCAGCAGCCAAGTCGGGACTCGGAATTCACCCCTCCACTTT. Translated, it gives CASSQVGTRNSPLHF.

This clonotype has at least ten counts. V gene TRBV6-1 combines with J gene TRBJ2-1, with TRBD1 identical over 9 bases. J was trimmed by 9 bases and V by 4 bases; bases with no gene match: 7. CDR1 and CDR2 from the germline V gene are MNHNS and SASEGT. The CDR3 totals 14 residues. The DNA of the CDR3 is TGTGCCAGCAGTGTCCGGGGACAGGGCTTTGAGCAGTTCTTC. Residues: CASSVRGQGFEQFF.

The chain uses TRBV7-9 and TRBJ2-7; TRBD2 agrees at 8 bases. V shed 1 base and J 7 bases; nucleotides not matched to a gene: 0. The V gene's germline CDR1 is SEHNR and CDR2 FQNEAQ (reference sequence). This CDR3 has 12 amino acids. CDR3 sequence reads: CASSLGGGEQYF. CDR3 nucleotide sequence: TGTGCCAGCAGCTTAGGCGGGGGGGAGCAGTACTTC.

This clonotype occurred many times. V and J are TRBV20-1 and TRBJ2-7; 9 bases are a match to TRBD2. The CDR3 length is 13 residues. Germline CDR1 is DFQATT and CDR2 is SNEGSKA (reference sequence). V lost 3 bases, J lost 5 bases, and 5 bases stayed unmatched. This CDR3 is CSASGTSFDEQYF. CDR3 nucleotides: TGCAGTGCTAGTGGGACTAGCTTTGACGAGCAGTACTTC.

This clonotype showed up just a few times. This chain joins TRBV9 and TRBJ2-1; 8 bases are shared with TRBD1. V lost 4 bases and J lost 7; bases outside the gene matches: 13. This CDR3 contains 16 residues. Germline CDR1 is SGDLS and CDR2 is YYNGEE. The DNA for the CDR3 is TGTGCCAGCAGCCCCCGATGGCAGGGGGCTATTAATGAGCAGTTCTTC. It codes for CASSPRWQGAINEQFF.

This clonotype was seen a few times. The CDR3 sequence: CASSLVDRVEQYF. CDR3 sequence (DNA): TGTGCCAGCAGCTTAGTCGACAGGGTCGAGCAGTACTTC. This chain joins TRBV7-2 and TRBJ2-7; 7 nucleotides agree with TRBD1. Trimming removed 1 base from V and 6 bases from J; junction bases left unmatched: 3. Germline values: CDR1 SGHTA, CDR2 FQGNSA. The CDR3 extends over 13 amino acids.

The sample holds many counts of this clonotype. The V and J genes are TRBV20-1 and TRBJ2-7, with D possibly matching TRBD1 (5 bases). The germline V gene encodes CDR1 DFQATT and CDR2 SNEGSKA (reference sequence). The CDR3 spans 15 residues. Trimming took 6 bases from V and 0 from J, leaving 18 bases between them. This chain's CDR3 is CSAGRFRTNSYEQYF. CDR3 in DNA: TGCAGTGCCGGAAGGTTCCGGACAAACTCCTACGAGCAGTACTTC.

This clonotype was detected only a few times. The J gene is TRBJ2-7, the V gene TRBV18; a weak D match, TRBD2 (6 bases). Germline V gene sequence: CDR1 KGHSH, CDR2 LQKENI. Trimming pared 8 bases from V and 5 bases from J, leaving 13 bases between. The CDR3 sequence is 12 residues long. The CDR3 DNA follows: TGTGCCAGCGCGGGGCAGGGAAACGAGCAGTACTTC. The encoded protein is CASAGQGNEQYF. Variable domain in full (rest from reference TRBV18 and TRBJ2-7): NAGVMQNPRHLVRRRGQEARLRCSPMKGHSHVYWYRQLPEEGLKFMVYLQKENIIDESGMPKERFSAEFPKEGPSILRIQQVVRGDSAAYFCASAGQGNEQYFGPGTRLTVT.

This clonotype was observed many times. This chain links TRBV14 with TRBJ1-1; D is unresolved. The CDR3 totals 14 residues. V was cut by 4 bases and J by 9 bases, with 18 bases left in between. Germline CDR1 reads SGHDN; CDR2 reads FVKESK. CDR3 bases: TGTGCCAGCAGCCCCGGTTGGGAAACGGAGAAAGCTTTCTTT. This codes for CASSPGWETEKAFF.

This clonotype occurred many times. The genes are TRBV20-1 and TRBJ1-3; weak D call: TRBD1 (5 bases). The CDR3 sequence is 17 residues long. V lost 0 bases and J lost 1, with 16 bases in between. CDR1 is DFQATT, CDR2 SNEGSKA, per germline (reference sequence). The CDR3 nucleotides read TGCAGTGCTAGAGATTCGCGACAGCCTATATCTGGAAACACCATATATTTT. It specifies CSARDSRQPISGNTIYF.

This clonotype showed up many times. The CDR3 here is CSALRAYTGELFF. CDR3 coding DNA: TGCAGCGCGCTTCGGGCATACACCGGGGAGCTGTTTTTT. The rearrangement joins TRBV29-1 to TRBJ2-2, with D unresolved. Trimming took off 7 bases at V and 3 bases at J, with 12 bases between the two ends. Germline lookup yields CDR1 SQVTM and CDR2 ANQGSEA. This CDR3 is 13 amino acids long.

This clonotype was recorded many times. The gene calls are TRBV15 and TRBJ1-5; 9 positions match TRBD1. From germline, CDR1 is LNHNV and CDR2 YYDKDF (reference sequence). The CDR3 loop spans 14 amino acids. J lost 6 bases, V lost 1 base, and 1 base had no gene match. The CDR3, as DNA: TGTGCCACCAGCAGAGGGACAGGGGTTCAGCCCCAGCATTTT. It encodes CATSRGTGVQPQHF.

There are many counts of this clonotype. V and J are TRBV5-1 and TRBJ2-7, with 9 bases identical to TRBD1. In germline, CDR1 is SGHRS, CDR2 YFSETQ. The CDR3 covers 14 residues. V was pared by 5 bases and J by 4 bases, with 7 bases of the junction left unmatched. The CDR3 nucleotides read TGCGCCAGCAGTATGGGACAGGGAGGGTACGAGCAGTACTTC. Translated: CASSMGQGGYEQYF.

The sample holds many counts of this clonotype. The chain combines TRBV20-1 with TRBJ2-1; the match to TRBD2 covers 11 bases. There are 16 residues in the CDR3. Trimming at V came to 3 bases and at J to 7 bases, leaving 11 bases not matched to a gene. From germline, CDR1 is DFQATT and CDR2 SNEGSKA (reference sequence). The chain's CDR3 is CSARGWIAGGPNEQFF. For the CDR3, the DNA is TGCAGTGCTAGGGGCTGGATAGCGGGGGGGCCGAATGAGCAGTTCTTC.

In the case of this clonotype: A much larger clone is a single base away; this may be a read error. The chain joins TRBV4-3 to TRBJ1-2; no clear D. From germline, CDR1 is LGHNA and CDR2 YSLEER. The CDR3 spans 16 residues. V was cut by 4 bases and J by 6 bases, with 21 bases left in between. CDR3 DNA: TGCGCCAGCAGCCCCTTTCTCGAGGCTCACACGAATGGCTACACCTTC. Encoded protein: CASSPFLEAHTNGYTF.